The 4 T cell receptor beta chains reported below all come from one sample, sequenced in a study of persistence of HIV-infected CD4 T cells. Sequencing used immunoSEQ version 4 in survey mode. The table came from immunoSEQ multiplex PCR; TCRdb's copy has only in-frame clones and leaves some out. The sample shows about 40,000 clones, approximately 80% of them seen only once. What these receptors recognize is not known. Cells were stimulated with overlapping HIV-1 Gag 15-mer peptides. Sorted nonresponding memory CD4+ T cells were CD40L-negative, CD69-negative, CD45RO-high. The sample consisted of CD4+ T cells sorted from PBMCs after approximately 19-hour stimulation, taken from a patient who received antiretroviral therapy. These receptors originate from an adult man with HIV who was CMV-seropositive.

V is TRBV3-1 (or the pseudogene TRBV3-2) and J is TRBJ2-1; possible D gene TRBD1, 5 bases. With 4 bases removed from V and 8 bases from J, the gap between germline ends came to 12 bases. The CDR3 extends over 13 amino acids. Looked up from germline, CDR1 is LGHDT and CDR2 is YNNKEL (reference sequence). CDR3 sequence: CASSPRWGDEQFF. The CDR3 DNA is TGTGCCAGCAGCCCCCGGTGGGGCGATGAGCAGTTCTTC.

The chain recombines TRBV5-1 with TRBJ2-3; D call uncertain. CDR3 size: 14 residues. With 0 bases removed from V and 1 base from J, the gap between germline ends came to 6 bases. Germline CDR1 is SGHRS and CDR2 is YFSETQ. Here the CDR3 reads CASSLGWRTDTQYF. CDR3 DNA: TGCGCCAGCAGCTTGGGGTGGCGCACAGATACGCAGTATTTT.

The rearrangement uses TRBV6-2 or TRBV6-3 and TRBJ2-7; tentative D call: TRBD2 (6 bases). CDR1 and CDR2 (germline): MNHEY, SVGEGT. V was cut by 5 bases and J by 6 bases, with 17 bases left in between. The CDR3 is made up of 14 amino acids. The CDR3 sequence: CASSPGTPPLEQYF. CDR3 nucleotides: TGTGCCAGCAGTCCCGGGACTCCGCCCCTCGAGCAGTACTTC.

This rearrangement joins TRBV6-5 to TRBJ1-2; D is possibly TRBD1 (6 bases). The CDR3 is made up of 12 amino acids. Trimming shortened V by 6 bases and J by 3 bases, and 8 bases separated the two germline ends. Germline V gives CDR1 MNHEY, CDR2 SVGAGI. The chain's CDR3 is CASRQGYYGYTF. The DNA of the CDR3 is TGTGCCAGCAGACAGGGTTACTATGGCTACACCTTC.